This T cell receptor beta chain stems from a study of early T cells in non-severe SARS-CoV-2 infection. Many counts were recorded for this clonotype. TCRdb re-derived calls from the 5' RACE reads in MiXCR, one entry per CDR3 protein. This sample has roughly 80,000 distinct CDR3 sequences; about 11% occur once, and the top ten carry about 12%. Germline V lookup: CDR1 MNHEY, CDR2 SVGEGT. The CDR3 is 15 amino acids. V was pared by 5 bases and J by 4 bases, with 15 bases between. This clonotype was obtained from an adult who was a healthcare worker with PCR-confirmed SARS-CoV-2 infection or an uninfected control (not recorded which). V and J are TRBV6-2 or TRBV6-3 and TRBJ1-5; D is unresolved. Sequenced here: whole blood, sampled at baseline. The CDR3 is CASSPGRDGNQPQHF. CDR3 nucleotide sequence: TGTGCCAGCAGTCCAGGACGGGATGGGAATCAGCCCCAGCATTTT.